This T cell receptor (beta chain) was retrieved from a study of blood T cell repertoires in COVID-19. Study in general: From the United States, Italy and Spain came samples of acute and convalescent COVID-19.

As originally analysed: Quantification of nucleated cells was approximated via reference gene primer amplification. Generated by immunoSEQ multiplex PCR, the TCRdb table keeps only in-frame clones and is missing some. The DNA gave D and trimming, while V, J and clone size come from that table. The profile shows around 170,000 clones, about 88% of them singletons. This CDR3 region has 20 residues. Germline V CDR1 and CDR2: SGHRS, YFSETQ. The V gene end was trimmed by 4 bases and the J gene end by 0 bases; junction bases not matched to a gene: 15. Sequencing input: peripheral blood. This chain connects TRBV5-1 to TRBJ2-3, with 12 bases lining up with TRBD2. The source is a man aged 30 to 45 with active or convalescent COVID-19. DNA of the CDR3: TGCGCCAGCAGCCCGGCCGGCCTAGCGGGAGGGCCGCGGAGCACAGATACGCAGTATTTT. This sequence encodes CASSPAGLAGGPRSTDTQYF. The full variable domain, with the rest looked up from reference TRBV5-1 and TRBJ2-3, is KAGVTQTPRYLIKTRGQQVTLSCSPISGHRSVSWYQQTPGQGLQFLFEYFSETQRNKGNFPGRFSGRQFSNSRSEMNVSTLELGDSALYLCASSPAGLAGGPRSTDTQYFGPGTRLTVL.